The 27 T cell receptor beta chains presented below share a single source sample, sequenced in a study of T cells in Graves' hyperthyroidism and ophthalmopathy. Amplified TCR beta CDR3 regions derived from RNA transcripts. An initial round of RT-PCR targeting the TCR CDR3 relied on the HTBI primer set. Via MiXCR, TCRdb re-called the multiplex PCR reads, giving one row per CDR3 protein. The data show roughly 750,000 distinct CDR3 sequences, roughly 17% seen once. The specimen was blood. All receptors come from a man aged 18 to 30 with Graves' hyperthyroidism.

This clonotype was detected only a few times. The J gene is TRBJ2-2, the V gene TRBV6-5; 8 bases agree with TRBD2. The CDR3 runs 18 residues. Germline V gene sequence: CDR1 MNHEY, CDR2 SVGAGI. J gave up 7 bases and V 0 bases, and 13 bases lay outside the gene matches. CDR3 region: CASSYSLLGSGSYGELFF. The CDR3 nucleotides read TGTGCCAGCAGTTACTCCCTCCTGGGCAGCGGGAGTTACGGGGAGCTGTTTTTT.

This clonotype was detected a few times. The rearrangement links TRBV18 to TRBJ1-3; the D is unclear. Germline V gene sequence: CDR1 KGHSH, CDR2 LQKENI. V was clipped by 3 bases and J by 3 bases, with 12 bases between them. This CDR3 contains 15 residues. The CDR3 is CASSPFDGGGNTIYF. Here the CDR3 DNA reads TGTGCCAGCTCACCCTTCGACGGCGGTGGAAACACCATATATTTT.

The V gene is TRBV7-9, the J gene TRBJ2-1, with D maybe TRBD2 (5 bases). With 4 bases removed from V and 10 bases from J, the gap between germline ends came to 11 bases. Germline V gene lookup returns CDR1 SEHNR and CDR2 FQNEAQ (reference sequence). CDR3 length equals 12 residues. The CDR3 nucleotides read TGTGCCAGCAGCTCCTGGACTGTAGAGCAGTTCTTC. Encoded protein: CASSSWTVEQFF.

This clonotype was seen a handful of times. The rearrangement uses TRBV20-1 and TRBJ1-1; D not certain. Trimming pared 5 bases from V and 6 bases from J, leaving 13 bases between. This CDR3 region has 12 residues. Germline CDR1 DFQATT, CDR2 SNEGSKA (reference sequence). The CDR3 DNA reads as TGCAGTGCTCACAGCCTGACGGCTGAAGCTTTCTTT. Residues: CSAHSLTAEAFF.

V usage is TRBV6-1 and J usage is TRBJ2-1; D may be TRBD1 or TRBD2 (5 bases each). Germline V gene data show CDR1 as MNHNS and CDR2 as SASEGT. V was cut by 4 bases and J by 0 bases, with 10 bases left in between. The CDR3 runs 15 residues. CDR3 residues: CASSVGTVSYNEQFF. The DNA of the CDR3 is TGTGCCAGCAGTGTGGGGACGGTCTCCTACAATGAGCAGTTCTTC.

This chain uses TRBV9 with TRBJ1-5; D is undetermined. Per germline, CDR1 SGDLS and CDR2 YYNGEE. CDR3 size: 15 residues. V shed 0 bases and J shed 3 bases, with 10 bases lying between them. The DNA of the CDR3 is TGTGCCAGCAGCGTAGACGGCCAACCCAATCAGCCCCAGCATTTT. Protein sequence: CASSVDGQPNQPQHF.

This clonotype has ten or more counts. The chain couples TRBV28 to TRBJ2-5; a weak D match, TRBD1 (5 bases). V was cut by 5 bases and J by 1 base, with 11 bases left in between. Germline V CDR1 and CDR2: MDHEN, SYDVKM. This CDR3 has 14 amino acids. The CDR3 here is CASSITGAQETQYF. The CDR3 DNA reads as TGTGCCAGCAGTATAACAGGAGCCCAAGAGACCCAGTACTTC.

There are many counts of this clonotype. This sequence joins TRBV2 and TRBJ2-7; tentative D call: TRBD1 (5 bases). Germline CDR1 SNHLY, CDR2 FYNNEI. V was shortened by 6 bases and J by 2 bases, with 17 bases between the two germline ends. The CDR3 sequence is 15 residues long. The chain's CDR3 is CASSLDMGMAYEQYF. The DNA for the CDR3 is TGTGCCAGCAGCTTGGACATGGGGATGGCCTACGAGCAGTACTTC.

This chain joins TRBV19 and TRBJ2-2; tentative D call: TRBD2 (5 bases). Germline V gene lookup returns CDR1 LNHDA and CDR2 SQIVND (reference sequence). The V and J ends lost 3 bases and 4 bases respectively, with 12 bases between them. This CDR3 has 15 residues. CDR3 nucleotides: TGTGCCAGTAGTATCGCTAGCTGGGCCACCGGGGAGCTGTTTTTT. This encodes CASSIASWATGELFF.

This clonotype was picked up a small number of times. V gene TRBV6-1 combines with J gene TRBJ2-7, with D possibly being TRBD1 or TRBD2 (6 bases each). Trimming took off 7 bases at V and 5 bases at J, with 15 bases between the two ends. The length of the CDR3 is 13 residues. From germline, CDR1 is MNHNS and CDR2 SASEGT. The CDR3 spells CASNTRGEDEQYF. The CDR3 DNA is TGTGCCAGCAACACAAGGGGGGAAGACGAGCAGTACTTC.

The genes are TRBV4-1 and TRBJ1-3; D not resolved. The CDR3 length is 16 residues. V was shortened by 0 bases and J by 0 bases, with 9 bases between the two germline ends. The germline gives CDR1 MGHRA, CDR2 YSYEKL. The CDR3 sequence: CASSQEFRISGNTIYF. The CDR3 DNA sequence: TGCGCCAGCAGCCAAGAATTTCGGATCTCTGGAAACACCATATATTTT.

The chain's CDR3 is CASSQGRMYEQYF. CDR3 nucleotides: TGCGCCAGCAGCCAAGGACGGATGTACGAGCAGTACTTC. This chain links TRBV4-3 with TRBJ2-7, with D unclear. This CDR3 region has 13 residues. V was shortened by 1 base and J by 4 bases, with 8 bases between the two germline ends. CDR1 is LGHNA, CDR2 YSLEER, per germline.

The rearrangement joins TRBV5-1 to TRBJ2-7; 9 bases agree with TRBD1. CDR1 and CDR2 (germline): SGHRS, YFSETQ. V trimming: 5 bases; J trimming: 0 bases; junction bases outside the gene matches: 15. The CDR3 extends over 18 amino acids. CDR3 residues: CASSSGQGWRDSSYEQYF. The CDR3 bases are TGCGCCAGCAGTTCGGGACAGGGATGGCGGGATAGCTCCTACGAGCAGTACTTC.

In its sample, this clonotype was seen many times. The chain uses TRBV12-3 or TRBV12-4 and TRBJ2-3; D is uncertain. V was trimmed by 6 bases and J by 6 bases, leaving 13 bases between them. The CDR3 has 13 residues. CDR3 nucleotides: TGTGCCAGCAGCTCGAGTCCGCCCGATACGCAGTATTTT. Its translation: CASSSSPPDTQYF.

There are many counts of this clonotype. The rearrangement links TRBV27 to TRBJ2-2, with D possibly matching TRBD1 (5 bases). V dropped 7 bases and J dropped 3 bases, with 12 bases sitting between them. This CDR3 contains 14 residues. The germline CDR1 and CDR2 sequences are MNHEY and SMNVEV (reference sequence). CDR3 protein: CASKAQGYTGELFF. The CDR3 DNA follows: TGTGCCAGCAAGGCCCAGGGCTACACCGGGGAGCTGTTTTTT.

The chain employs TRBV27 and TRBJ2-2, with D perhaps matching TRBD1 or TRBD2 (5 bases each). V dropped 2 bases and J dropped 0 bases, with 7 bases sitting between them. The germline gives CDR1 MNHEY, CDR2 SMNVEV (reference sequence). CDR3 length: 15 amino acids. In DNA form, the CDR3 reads TGTGCCAGCAGTTTAGAGGGGACGAACACCGGGGAGCTGTTTTTT. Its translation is CASSLEGTNTGELFF.

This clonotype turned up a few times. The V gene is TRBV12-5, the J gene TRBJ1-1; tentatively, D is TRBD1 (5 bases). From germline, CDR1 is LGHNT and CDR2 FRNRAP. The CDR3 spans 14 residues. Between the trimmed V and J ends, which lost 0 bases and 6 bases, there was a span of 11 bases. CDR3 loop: CASGLVPGGAEAFF. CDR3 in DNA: TGTGCTAGTGGTTTGGTACCGGGGGGTGCTGAAGCTTTCTTT.

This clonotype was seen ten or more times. The CDR3 loop reads CASSYSRSETQYF. The CDR3, as DNA: TGTGCCAGCAGTTACTCGAGATCAGAGACCCAGTACTTC. The chain recombines TRBV6-2 or TRBV6-3 with TRBJ2-5; D is ambiguous. CDR1 is MNHEY and CDR2 is SVGEGT in the germline V gene. Between the trimmed V and J ends, which lost 0 bases and 4 bases, there was a span of 6 bases. This CDR3 is 13 amino acids long.

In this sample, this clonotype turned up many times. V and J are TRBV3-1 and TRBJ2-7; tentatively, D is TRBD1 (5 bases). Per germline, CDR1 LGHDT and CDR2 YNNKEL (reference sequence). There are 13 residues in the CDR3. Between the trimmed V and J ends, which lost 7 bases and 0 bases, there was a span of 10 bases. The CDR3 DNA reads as TGTGCCAGCACCAGGGCGAGCTCCTACGAGCAGTACTTC. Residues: CASTRASSYEQYF.

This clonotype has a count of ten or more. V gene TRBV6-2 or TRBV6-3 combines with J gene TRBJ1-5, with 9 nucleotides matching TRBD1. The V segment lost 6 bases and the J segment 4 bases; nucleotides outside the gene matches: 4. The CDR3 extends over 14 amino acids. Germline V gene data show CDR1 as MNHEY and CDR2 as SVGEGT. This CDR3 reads CASRNRGPNQPQHF. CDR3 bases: TGTGCCAGCAGGAACAGGGGGCCGAATCAGCCCCAGCATTTT.

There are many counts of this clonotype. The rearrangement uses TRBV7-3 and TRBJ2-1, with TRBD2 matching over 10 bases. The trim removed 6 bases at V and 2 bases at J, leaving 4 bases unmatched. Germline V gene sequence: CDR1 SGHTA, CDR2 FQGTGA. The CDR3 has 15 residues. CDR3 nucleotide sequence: TGTGCCAGCAGTCTACTAGCGGGAACCTACAATGAGCAGTTCTTC. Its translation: CASSLLAGTYNEQFF. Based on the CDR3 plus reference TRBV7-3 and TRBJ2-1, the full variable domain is GAGVSQTPSNKVTEKGKYVELRCDPISGHTALYWYRQSLGQGPEFLIYFQGTGAADDSGLPNDRFFAVRPEGSVSTLKIQRTERGDSAVYLCASSLLAGTYNEQFFGPGTRLTVL.

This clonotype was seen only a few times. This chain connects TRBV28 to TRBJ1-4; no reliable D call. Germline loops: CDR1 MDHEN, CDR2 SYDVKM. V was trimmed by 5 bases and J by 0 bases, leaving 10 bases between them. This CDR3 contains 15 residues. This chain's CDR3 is CASSPPITTNEKLFF. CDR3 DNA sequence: TGTGCCAGCAGTCCGCCAATTACAACTAATGAAAAACTGTTTTTT.

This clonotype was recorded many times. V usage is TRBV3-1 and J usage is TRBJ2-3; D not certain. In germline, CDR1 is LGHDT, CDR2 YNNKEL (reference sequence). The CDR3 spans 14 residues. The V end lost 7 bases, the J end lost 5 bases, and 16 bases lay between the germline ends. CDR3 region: CASTALPKEDTQYF. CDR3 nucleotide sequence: TGTGCCAGCACCGCCCTTCCTAAGGAAGATACGCAGTATTTT.

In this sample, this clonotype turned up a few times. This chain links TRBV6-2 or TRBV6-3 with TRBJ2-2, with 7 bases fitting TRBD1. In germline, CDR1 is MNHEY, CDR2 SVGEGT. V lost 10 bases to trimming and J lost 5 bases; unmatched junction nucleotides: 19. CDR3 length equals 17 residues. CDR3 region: CAIKTGVYQRITGELFF. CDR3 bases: TGTGCCATCAAAACAGGGGTTTACCAGCGGATTACCGGGGAGCTGTTTTTT.

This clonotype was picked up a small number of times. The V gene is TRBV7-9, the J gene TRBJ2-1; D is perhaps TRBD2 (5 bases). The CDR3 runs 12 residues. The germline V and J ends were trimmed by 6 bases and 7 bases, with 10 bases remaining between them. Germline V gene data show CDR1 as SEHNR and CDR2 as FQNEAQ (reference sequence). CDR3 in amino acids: CASRGSRNEQFF. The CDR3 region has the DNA TGTGCCAGCAGAGGGAGTAGAAATGAGCAGTTCTTC.

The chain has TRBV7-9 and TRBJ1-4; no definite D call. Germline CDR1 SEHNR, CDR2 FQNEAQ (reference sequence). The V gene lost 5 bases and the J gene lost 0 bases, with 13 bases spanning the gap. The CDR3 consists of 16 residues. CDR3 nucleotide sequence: TGTGCCAGCAGCGGTTTAGAGGGAGCAACTAATGAAAAACTGTTTTTT. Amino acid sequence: CASSGLEGATNEKLFF.

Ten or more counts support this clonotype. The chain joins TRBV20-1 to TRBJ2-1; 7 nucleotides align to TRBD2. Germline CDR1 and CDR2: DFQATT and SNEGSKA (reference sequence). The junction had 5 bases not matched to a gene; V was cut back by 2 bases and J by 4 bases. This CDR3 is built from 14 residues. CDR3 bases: TGCAGTGCTAGAAAAGTGCGGGAGTACAATGAGCAGTTCTTC. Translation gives CSARKVREYNEQFF.